The TCR beta chain described here comes from a study of T cell changes during pregnancy in multiple sclerosis. Sequencing used immunoSEQ multiplex PCR; TCRdb keeps in-frame clones, though not all of them. Here the sample spans more than 70,000 clones, approximately 90% being singletons. This clone was observed once. The CDR3 is 13 residues long. In germline, CDR1 is KGHSH, CDR2 LQKENI. Trimming left V 3 bases short and J 1 base short, with 6 bases between. The clonotype originates from a female donor with multiple sclerosis, enrolled in a pregnancy study. The material was peripheral blood, obtained before pregnancy. V usage is TRBV18 and J usage is TRBJ1-1; weak D call: TRBD1 (5 bases). DNA of the CDR3: TGTGCCAGCTCACCGGGGCAGAACACTGAAGCTTTCTTT. It encodes CASSPGQNTEAFF.